The text below deals with one TCR beta chain. These data originate in a study of blood T cell repertoires in COVID-19. On the study more broadly: Researchers got acute and convalescent COVID-19 samples from the United States, Italy and Spain. From T cells, B-cell-depleted T cells, or PBMCs came the material, which was cDNA or gDNA.

As originally analysed: Using reference gene primer amplification, nucleated cell counts were estimated. The method was immunoSEQ multiplex PCR; TCRdb's version includes in-frame clones alone and lacks a portion of them. V and J calls and clone size come straight from that table; D and trimming were deduced from the DNA. The repertoire has roughly 360,000 clones, more than 65% of them found once; the top ten carry under 1.2%. This CDR3 comprises 15 residues. The germline CDR1 and CDR2 sequences are LGHDT and YNNKEL (reference sequence). V trimming: 3 bases; J trimming: 3 bases; junction bases outside the gene matches: 6.

This chain uses TRBV3-1 (or the pseudogene TRBV3-2) with TRBJ1-1; TRBD1 matches 8 bases. This clonotype originated in a human donor with acute or convalescent COVID-19. The donor label of this sample is uncertain. Sequencing was carried out using peripheral blood. The DNA of the CDR3 is TGTGCCAGCAGCCACCGACAGGGGAGGGACACTGAAGCTTTCTTT. Translating it yields CASSHRQGRDTEAFF.